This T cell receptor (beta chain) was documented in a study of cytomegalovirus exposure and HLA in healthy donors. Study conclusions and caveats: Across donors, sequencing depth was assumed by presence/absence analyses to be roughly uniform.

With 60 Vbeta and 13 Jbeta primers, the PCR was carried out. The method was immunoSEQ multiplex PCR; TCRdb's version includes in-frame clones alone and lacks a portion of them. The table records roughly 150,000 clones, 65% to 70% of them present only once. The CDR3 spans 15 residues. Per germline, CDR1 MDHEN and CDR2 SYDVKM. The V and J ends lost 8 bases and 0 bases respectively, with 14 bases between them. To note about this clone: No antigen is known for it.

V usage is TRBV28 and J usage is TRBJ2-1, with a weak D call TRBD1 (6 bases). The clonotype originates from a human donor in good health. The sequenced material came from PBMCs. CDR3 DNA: TGTGCCAGCCGTGCAGGGGTTAGCTCCTACAATGAGCAGTTCTTC. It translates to CASRAGVSSYNEQFF.